This note documents a single T cell receptor beta chain sequence. In the authors' workflow: Estimated nucleated cell counts came from reference gene primer amplification. Some clones are missing from TCRdb's copy, which holds only in-frame ones; the method was immunoSEQ multiplex PCR. The V and J calls and clone size were taken over from that table, and D and trimming were inferred from the DNA. Of approximately 230,000 clones in the sample, around 85% were seen once. These data are taken from a study of blood T cell repertoires in COVID-19. Turning to the study itself: Sites in the United States, Italy and Spain provided acute and convalescent COVID-19 samples. T cells, B-cell-depleted T cells, or PBMCs supplied cDNA or gDNA.

Germline loops: CDR1 KGHSH, CDR2 LQKENI. V shed 2 bases and J shed 3 bases, with 17 bases lying between them. The CDR3 totals 16 residues. The TCR was taken from a man older than 75 with acute or convalescent COVID-19. This chain links TRBV18 with TRBJ2-7; D might be TRBD2 (5 bases). Sequenced input: peripheral blood. DNA of the CDR3: TGTGCCAGCTCACCAAGAGCGAGGGTGGGTTACTACGAGCAGTACTTC. It codes for CASSPRARVGYYEQYF.